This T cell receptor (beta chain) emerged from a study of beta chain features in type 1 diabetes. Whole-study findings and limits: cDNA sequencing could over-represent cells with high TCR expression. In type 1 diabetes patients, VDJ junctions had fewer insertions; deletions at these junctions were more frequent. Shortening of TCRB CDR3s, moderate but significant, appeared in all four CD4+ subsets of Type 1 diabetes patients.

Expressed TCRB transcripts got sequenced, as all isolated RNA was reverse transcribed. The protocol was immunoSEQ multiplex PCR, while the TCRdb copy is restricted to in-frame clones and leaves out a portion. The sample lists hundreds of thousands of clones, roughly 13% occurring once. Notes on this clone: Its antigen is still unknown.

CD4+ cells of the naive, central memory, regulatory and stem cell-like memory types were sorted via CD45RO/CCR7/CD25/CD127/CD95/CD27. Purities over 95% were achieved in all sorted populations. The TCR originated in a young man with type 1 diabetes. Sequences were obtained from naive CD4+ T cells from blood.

The CDR3, as DNA: TGCGCCAGCAGTGAGTCGATCGACAGTCCCTATGGCTACACCTTC. This encodes CASSESIDSPYGYTF. The chain uses TRBV10-1 and TRBJ1-2, with a tentative D call TRBD1 (5 bases). This CDR3 comprises 15 residues. Germline V gene sequence: CDR1 WNHNN, CDR2 SYGVQD (reference sequence). Trimming took 0 bases from V and 4 from J, leaving 12 bases between them.